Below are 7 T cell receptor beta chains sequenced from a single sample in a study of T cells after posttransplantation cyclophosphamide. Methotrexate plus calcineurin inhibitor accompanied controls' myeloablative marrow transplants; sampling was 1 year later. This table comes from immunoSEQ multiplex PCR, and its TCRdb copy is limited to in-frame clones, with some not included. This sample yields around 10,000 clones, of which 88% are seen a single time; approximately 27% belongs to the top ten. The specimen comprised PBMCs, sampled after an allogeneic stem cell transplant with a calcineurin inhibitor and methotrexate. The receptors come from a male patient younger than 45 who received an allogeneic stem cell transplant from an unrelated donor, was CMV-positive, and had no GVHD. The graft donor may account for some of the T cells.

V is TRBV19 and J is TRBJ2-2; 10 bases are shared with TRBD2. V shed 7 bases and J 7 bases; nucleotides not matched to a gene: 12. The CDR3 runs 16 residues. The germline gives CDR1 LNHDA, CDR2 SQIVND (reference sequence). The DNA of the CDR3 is TGTGCCAGTAAATTAGCGGGAGGCCAATCGGGCGGGGAGCTGTTTTTT. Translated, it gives CASKLAGGQSGGELFF.

The CDR3 sequence is CASSQVRGQGFETQYF. The CDR3 DNA reads TGCGCCAGCAGCCAAGTGAGGGGACAGGGTTTTGAGACCCAGTACTTC. The chain employs TRBV4-1 and TRBJ2-5, with TRBD1 matching 9 bases. Germline V gene sequence: CDR1 MGHRA, CDR2 YSYEKL. Germline trimming cut 1 base from V and 5 bases from J; bases unmatched to any gene: 8. The length of the CDR3 is 16 residues.

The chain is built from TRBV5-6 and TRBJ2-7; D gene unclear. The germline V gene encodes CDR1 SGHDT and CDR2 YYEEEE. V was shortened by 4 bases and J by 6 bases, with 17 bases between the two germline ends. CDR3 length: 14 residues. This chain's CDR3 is CASSIWYFGPEQYF. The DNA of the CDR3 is TGTGCCAGCAGCATCTGGTACTTTGGGCCCGAGCAGTACTTC.

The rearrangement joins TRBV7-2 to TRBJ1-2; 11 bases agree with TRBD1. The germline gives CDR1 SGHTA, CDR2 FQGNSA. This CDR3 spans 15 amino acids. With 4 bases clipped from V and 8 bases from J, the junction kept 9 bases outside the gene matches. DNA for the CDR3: TGTGCCAGCAGCTCACCCCGGACAGGGGGCGGAGGCTACACCTTC. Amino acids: CASSSPRTGGGGYTF. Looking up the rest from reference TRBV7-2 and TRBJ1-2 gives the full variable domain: GAGVSQSPSNKVTEKGKDVELRCDPISGHTALYWYRQSLGQGLEFLIYFQGNSAPDKSGLPSDRFSAERTGGSVSTLTIQRTQQEDSAVYLCASSSPRTGGGGYTFGSGTRLTVV.

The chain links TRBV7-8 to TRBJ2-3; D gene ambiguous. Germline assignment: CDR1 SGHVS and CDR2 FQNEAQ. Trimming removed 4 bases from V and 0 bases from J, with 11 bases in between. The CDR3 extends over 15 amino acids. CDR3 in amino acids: CASSSYPTSTDTQYF. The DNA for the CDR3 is TGTGCCAGCAGCTCTTACCCGACTAGCACAGATACGCAGTATTTT. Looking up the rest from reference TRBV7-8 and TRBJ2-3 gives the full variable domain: GAGVSQSPRYKVAKRGQDVALRCDPISGHVSLFWYQQALGQGPEFLTYFQNEAQLDKSGLPSDRFFAERPEGSVSTLKIQRTQQEDSAVYLCASSSYPTSTDTQYFGPGTRLTVL.

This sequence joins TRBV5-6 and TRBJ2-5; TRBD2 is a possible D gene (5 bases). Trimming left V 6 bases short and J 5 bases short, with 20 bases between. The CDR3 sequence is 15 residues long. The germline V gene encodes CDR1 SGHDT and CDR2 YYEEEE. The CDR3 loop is CASIRGRGSHETQYF. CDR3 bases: TGTGCCAGCATCCGTGGTCGGGGTTCACATGAGACCCAGTACTTC.

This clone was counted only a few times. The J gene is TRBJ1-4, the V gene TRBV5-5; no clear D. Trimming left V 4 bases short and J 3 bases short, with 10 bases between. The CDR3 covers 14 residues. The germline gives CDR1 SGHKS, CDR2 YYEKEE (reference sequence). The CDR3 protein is CASSPGGSNEKLFF. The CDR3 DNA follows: TGTGCCAGCAGCCCAGGTGGATCTAATGAAAAACTGTTTTTT.